In this sample, the clone carrying this TCR beta chain turned up a few times. Its antigen is still unknown. V lost 6 bases to trimming and J lost 6 bases, with 16 bases between them. CDR3 length: 14 amino acids. Each CDR3 protein is one row after TCRdb ran MiXCR on the reads. This sample has around 430,000 distinct CDR3 sequences; 42% occur once, and the top ten carry 40% to 50%. The data are from a study of T cell repertoires in cytomegalovirus infection. The sample here was cultured PBMCs, taken from culture after CMV antigen stimulation. V and J are TRBV12-3 or TRBV12-4 and TRBJ2-3, with TRBD1 as a possible D gene (5 bases). This TCR was recovered from a human donor in good health (CMV status not recorded). Some clones in this sample may be carry-over from other donors' samples. CDR3 sequence: CASRISAGPDTQYF. CDR3 DNA sequence: TGTGCCAGCAGGATCTCAGCAGGGCCCGATACGCAGTATTTT.